The 32 T cell receptor beta chains below come from one sample, sequenced in a study of blood T cell repertoires in COVID-19. The protocol was immunoSEQ multiplex PCR, while the TCRdb copy is restricted to in-frame clones and leaves out a portion. The sample shows nearly 300,000 clones, about 91% of them seen only once. The sequenced material came from peripheral blood. The receptors originated from a woman in her twenties or thirties who had recovered from COVID-19.

The count of this clone is one. The chain is built from TRBV28 and TRBJ2-1, with D perhaps matching TRBD2 (5 bases). Germline V gene lookup returns CDR1 MDHEN and CDR2 SYDVKM. The V end was cut by 5 bases, the J end by 5 bases, with 16 bases between. The CDR3 length is 15 residues. CDR3 loop: CASSPLEGTDNEQFF. CDR3 in DNA: TGTGCCAGCAGTCCCCTTGAGGGAACAGACAATGAGCAGTTCTTC.

This rearrangement joins TRBV6-1 to TRBJ1-1; a weak D match, TRBD1 (5 bases). The CDR3 runs to 14 residues. With 0 bases removed from V and 5 bases from J, the gap between germline ends came to 10 bases. Germline CDR1 is MNHNS and CDR2 is SASEGT. CDR3 residues: CASSEAFRGTEAFF. CDR3 sequence (DNA): TGTGCCAGCAGTGAAGCGTTCCGGGGGACTGAAGCTTTCTTT.

The chain combines TRBV2 with TRBJ1-1; perhaps TRBD1 as D (5 bases). This CDR3 spans 11 amino acids. V lost 8 bases and J lost 3, with 7 bases in between. The germline CDR1 and CDR2 sequences are SNHLY and FYNNEI. The CDR3 loop reads CASGGDTEAFF. CDR3 DNA: TGTGCCAGCGGGGGGGACACTGAAGCTTTCTTT.

The rearrangement joins TRBV5-1 to TRBJ2-5, with 8 bases that match TRBD1. This CDR3 spans 13 amino acids. V gave up 1 base and J gave up 5 bases; unmatched junction bases: 1. CDR1 and CDR2 (germline): SGHRS, YFSETQ. CDR3 in amino acids: CASSLRDRETQYF. DNA of the CDR3: TGCGCCAGCAGCTTGAGGGACAGGGAGACCCAGTACTTC.

The gene calls are TRBV18 and TRBJ1-1; 7 bases match TRBD1. Losses at the gene ends were 2 bases for V and 0 bases for J; bases not matched to a gene: 3. The CDR3 contains 15 residues. Germline CDR1 KGHSH, CDR2 LQKENI. The CDR3 sequence: CASSPMQGVNTEAFF. In nucleotides, the CDR3 is TGTGCCAGCTCACCAATGCAGGGGGTGAACACTGAAGCTTTCTTT.

The DNA of the CDR3 is TGTGCCAGCAGCACACCGGGACAGCTATACGAGCAGTACTTC. It encodes CASSTPGQLYEQYF. The chain is built from TRBV28 and TRBJ2-7; the match to TRBD1 covers 7 bases. V shed 6 bases, J shed 4 bases, and the junction held 9 bases outside the gene matches. The CDR3 contains 14 residues. Per the germline V gene, CDR1 is MDHEN and CDR2 is SYDVKM.

V and J are TRBV7-7 and TRBJ1-1, with D maybe TRBD1 (5 bases). There are 13 residues in the CDR3. Trimming removed 5 bases at V and 0 bases at J, with 7 bases between. Germline V gives CDR1 SSHAT, CDR2 FNYEAQ (reference sequence). The CDR3 coding sequence is TGTGCCAGCAGCCGGACACTGAACACTGAAGCTTTCTTT. It encodes CASSRTLNTEAFF.

The CDR3 nucleotides are TGTGCCAGCAGTTTGCAAACGACTAGCGGGATTTTAAATGAGCAGTTCTTC. This gives the protein CASSLQTTSGILNEQFF. This chain joins TRBV28 and TRBJ2-1, with 11 bases matching TRBD2. In germline, CDR1 is MDHEN, CDR2 SYDVKM. The ends lost 3 bases at V and 7 bases at J; junction bases unmatched: 11. CDR3 length: 17 amino acids.

The chain recombines TRBV28 with TRBJ1-2; D possibly corresponds to TRBD1 (5 bases). This CDR3 has 15 residues. V lost 6 bases to trimming and J lost 8 bases, with 22 bases between them. In germline, CDR1 is MDHEN, CDR2 SYDVKM. CDR3 nucleotides: TGTGCCAGCAGCTATTCCGGGGACTTAACCTGGGGCTACACCTTC. Amino acids: CASSYSGDLTWGYTF.

The chain uses TRBV14 and TRBJ2-7; a weak D match, TRBD1 (6 bases). Germline V gene lookup returns CDR1 SGHDN and CDR2 FVKESK. Trimming shortened V by 4 bases and J by 1 base, and 8 bases separated the two germline ends. The CDR3 spans 13 residues. The CDR3 sequence: CASSLGQSYEQYF. The CDR3 nucleotides are TGTGCCAGCAGCCTCGGACAGTCCTACGAGCAGTACTTC.

V gene TRBV6-5 combines with J gene TRBJ1-1, with D hard to call. The germline V gene has CDR1 MNHEY and CDR2 SVGAGI. This CDR3 is built from 13 residues. V lost 4 bases to trimming and J lost 1 base, with 7 bases between them. CDR3 nucleotide sequence: TGTGCCAGCAGTTCGCCCAGGAACACTGAAGCTTTCTTT. Translation gives CASSSPRNTEAFF.

The gene calls are TRBV6-2 or TRBV6-3 and TRBJ2-7; D possibly corresponds to TRBD2 (6 bases). The germline V gene has CDR1 MNHEY and CDR2 SVGEGT. The CDR3 runs 15 residues. Trimming stripped 4 bases from V and 3 bases from J, with 16 bases between. CDR3 nucleotides: TGTGCCAGCAGTTTAGCGGTTGAGGGCTACTACGAGCAGTACTTC. This translates into CASSLAVEGYYEQYF.

A word on this clone: Other DNA sequences in the sample encode the same CDR3. The chain recombines TRBV5-1 with TRBJ1-1, with 9 nucleotides matching TRBD1. This CDR3 spans 14 amino acids. The trim removed 2 bases at V and 4 bases at J, leaving 3 bases unmatched. Germline-derived CDR1 and CDR2 are SGHRS and YFSETQ. CDR3 amino acids: CASSLTTGGTEAFF. The CDR3 DNA reads as TGCGCCAGCAGCTTAACGACAGGGGGCACTGAAGCTTTCTTT.

This chain connects TRBV6-5 to TRBJ1-3; no definite D call. The CDR3 contains 13 residues. V was cut by 6 bases and J by 3 bases, with 9 bases left in between. Germline loops: CDR1 MNHEY, CDR2 SVGAGI. The CDR3 region is CASRVGFGNTIYF. CDR3 DNA: TGTGCCAGCAGAGTGGGCTTTGGAAACACCATATATTTT.

This rearrangement joins TRBV4-2 to TRBJ1-2, with 7 bases matching TRBD1. The CDR3 loop spans 15 amino acids. CDR1 is LGHNA, CDR2 YNFKEQ, per germline. The junction had 4 bases not matched to a gene; V was cut back by 0 bases and J by 3 bases. In DNA form, the CDR3 reads TGTGCCAGCAGCCAAGATGAACAGGGGTACTATGGCTACACCTTC. Protein product: CASSQDEQGYYGYTF.

This chain uses TRBV7-8 with TRBJ1-4; D ambiguous. The CDR3 consists of 14 residues. CDR1 and CDR2 (germline): SGHVS, FQNEAQ. Trimming pared 5 bases from V and 8 bases from J, leaving 15 bases between. CDR3 protein: CASSPGWQTEKLFF. Here the CDR3 DNA reads TGTGCCAGCAGCCCGGGATGGCAGACAGAAAAACTGTTTTTT.

The V call is TRBV5-4, the J call TRBJ2-2; TRBD2 matches 14 bases. The CDR3 is 15 residues long. With 3 bases clipped from V and 7 bases from J, the junction kept 2 bases outside the gene matches. Germline lookup yields CDR1 SGHNT and CDR2 YYREEE (reference sequence). CDR3 sequence reads: CASSWTSGGIGELFF. In DNA, the CDR3 is TGTGCCAGCAGCTGGACTAGCGGGGGGATCGGGGAGCTGTTTTTT.

The chain is built from TRBV9 and TRBJ2-7; 8 bases align to TRBD1. Germline CDR1 and CDR2: SGDLS and YYNGEE. There are 15 residues in the CDR3. The J segment lost 5 bases and the V segment lost 0 bases, leaving 7 bases of the junction unmatched. CDR3 coding DNA: TGTGCCAGCAGCGTAGCTGGACAGGGCTTCCACGAGCAGTACTTC. Residues: CASSVAGQGFHEQYF.

This chain joins TRBV19 and TRBJ1-4; 7 bases map to TRBD1. Germline V CDR1 and CDR2: LNHDA, SQIVND (reference sequence). J gave up 4 bases and V 7 bases, and 6 bases lay outside the gene matches. The CDR3 extends over 14 amino acids. Written as DNA, the CDR3 is TGTGCCAGTACCCAGGGACAGAATAATGAAAAACTGTTTTTT. Protein: CASTQGQNNEKLFF.

For this clone: Other DNA sequences in this specimen translate into the identical CDR3. The chain links TRBV3-1 (or the pseudogene TRBV3-2) to TRBJ2-6; 8 bases align to TRBD1. V was pared by 4 bases and J by 2 bases, with 1 base of the junction left unmatched. The CDR3 spans 15 residues. Germline V CDR1 and CDR2: LGHDT, YNNKEL (reference sequence). The CDR3 bases are TGTGCCAGCAGCCTGACAGGGGCTGGGGCCAACGTCCTGACTTTC. Residues: CASSLTGAGANVLTF.

The chain has TRBV2 and TRBJ2-3; TRBD2 is a possible D gene (7 bases). Germline CDR1 is SNHLY and CDR2 is FYNNEI. This CDR3 has 14 residues. The V and J ends lost 6 bases and 9 bases respectively, with 19 bases between them. CDR3 sequence: CASSDTGGGQTQYF. The CDR3, as DNA: TGTGCCAGCAGCGATACGGGGGGCGGCCAAACGCAGTATTTT.

This chain links TRBV5-1 with TRBJ2-5, with D perhaps matching TRBD2 (6 bases). Germline V gene sequence: CDR1 SGHRS, CDR2 YFSETQ. V gave up 6 bases and J gave up 5 bases, with 17 bases separating them. The CDR3 totals 14 residues. The CDR3 is CASTPSSREETQYF. In DNA, the CDR3 is TGCGCCAGCACCCCCTCCTCCCGGGAGGAGACCCAGTACTTC.

This chain connects TRBV5-1 to TRBJ2-1; tentatively, D is TRBD2 (6 bases). V lost 0 bases to trimming and J lost 9 bases, with 7 bases between them. The CDR3 spans 12 residues. The germline gives CDR1 SGHRS, CDR2 YFSETQ. The CDR3 coding sequence is TGCGCCAGCAGCTTGGACGGGGGTGAGCAGTTCTTC. Translated, it gives CASSLDGGEQFF.

This chain connects TRBV4-1 to TRBJ2-1, with D unclear. The CDR3 spans 14 residues. The ends were cut back, 0 bases at V and 6 bases at J, with 9 bases in the middle. Germline V gives CDR1 MGHRA, CDR2 YSYEKL. CDR3 amino acids: CASSQDFSRNEQFF. DNA for the CDR3: TGCGCCAGCAGCCAAGATTTTAGTCGCAATGAGCAGTTCTTC.

This rearrangement joins TRBV7-9 to TRBJ2-1; TRBD2 matches at 8 bases. The V gene's germline CDR1 is SEHNR and CDR2 FQNEAQ (reference sequence). V lost 0 bases, J lost 8 bases, and 3 bases stayed unmatched. This CDR3 is built from 14 residues. CDR3 sequence (DNA): TGTGCCAGCAGCTTAGCCTCGCGGGGGGATGAGCAGTTCTTC. Translating gives CASSLASRGDEQFF.

The chain has TRBV5-1 and TRBJ2-3, with a tentative D call TRBD1 (6 bases). The V gene lost 2 bases and the J gene lost 6 bases, with 13 bases spanning the gap. The germline CDR1 and CDR2 sequences are SGHRS and YFSETQ. The length of the CDR3 is 14 residues. DNA for the CDR3: TGCGCCAGCAGCTTAGGGGGTGTGTTCGATACGCAGTATTTT. This gives the protein CASSLGGVFDTQYF.

This rearrangement joins TRBV7-2 to TRBJ1-3; 9 bases are a match to TRBD1. Losses at the gene ends were 5 bases for V and 4 bases for J; bases not matched to a gene: 6. The CDR3 sequence is 15 residues long. CDR1 and CDR2 from the germline V gene are SGHTA and FQGNSA. This chain's CDR3 is CASSTQQGAGNTIYF. As DNA, the CDR3 is TGTGCCAGCAGCACACAACAGGGGGCAGGAAACACCATATATTTT. The full variable domain, in which reference TRBV7-2 and TRBJ1-3 provide the parts outside the CDR3, is GAGVSQSPSNKVTEKGKDVELRCDPISGHTALYWYRQSLGQGLEFLIYFQGNSAPDKSGLPSDRFSAERTGGSVSTLTIQRTQQEDSAVYLCASSTQQGAGNTIYFGEGSWLTVV.

V usage is TRBV6-6 and J usage is TRBJ1-2, with D unclear. This CDR3 has 14 amino acids. The germline V gene has CDR1 MNHNY and CDR2 SVGAGI (reference sequence). V shed 7 bases and J shed 4 bases, with 16 bases lying between them. As DNA, the CDR3 is TGTGCCAGCACCCCCTCAGTTAAATCCTATGGCTACACCTTC. This encodes CASTPSVKSYGYTF.

Note on this clone: Additional DNA sequences in this sample encode the identical CDR3. This sequence joins TRBV5-1 and TRBJ2-5; the D gene is possibly TRBD2 (5 bases). Germline CDR1 and CDR2: SGHRS and YFSETQ. The CDR3 sequence is 14 residues long. V lost 0 bases to trimming and J lost 0 bases, with 6 bases between them. CDR3 protein: CASSLGGYQETQYF. The CDR3 region has the DNA TGCGCCAGCAGCTTGGGAGGGTACCAAGAGACCCAGTACTTC. The complete variable domain, with remaining parts taken from reference TRBV5-1 and TRBJ2-5, reads KAGVTQTPRYLIKTRGQQVTLSCSPISGHRSVSWYQQTPGQGLQFLFEYFSETQRNKGNFPGRFSGRQFSNSRSEMNVSTLELGDSALYLCASSLGGYQETQYFGPGTRLLVL.

This chain joins TRBV5-6 and TRBJ1-3; D might be TRBD1 (5 bases). The V gene lost 0 bases and the J gene lost 1 base, with 11 bases spanning the gap. The CDR3 contains 16 residues. Germline V gives CDR1 SGHDT, CDR2 YYEEEE. The CDR3 protein is CASSLDIGQSGNTIYF. The CDR3 coding sequence is TGTGCCAGCAGCTTGGATATCGGACAATCTGGAAACACCATATATTTT. Variable domain in full (rest from reference TRBV5-6 and TRBJ1-3): DAGVTQSPTHLIKTRGQQVTLRCSPKSGHDTVSWYQQALGQGPQFIFQYYEEEERQRGNFPDRFSGHQFPNYSSELNVNALLLGDSALYLCASSLDIGQSGNTIYFGEGSWLTVV.

The chain combines TRBV7-9 with TRBJ2-5; no clear D. The V end was cut by 4 bases, the J end by 2 bases, with 2 bases between. This CDR3 contains 11 residues. In germline, CDR1 is SEHNR, CDR2 FQNEAQ (reference sequence). For the CDR3, the DNA is TGTGCCAGCAGCTCACAAGAGACCCAGTACTTC. Encoded protein: CASSSQETQYF.

J is TRBJ2-7 and V is TRBV12-3 or TRBV12-4; 7 bases match TRBD1. The trim removed 6 bases at V and 3 bases at J, leaving 5 bases unmatched. CDR3 size: 13 residues. The CDR3 region is CASSRGQHYEQYF. In DNA, the CDR3 is TGTGCCAGCAGCCGGGGACAGCACTACGAGCAGTACTTC.